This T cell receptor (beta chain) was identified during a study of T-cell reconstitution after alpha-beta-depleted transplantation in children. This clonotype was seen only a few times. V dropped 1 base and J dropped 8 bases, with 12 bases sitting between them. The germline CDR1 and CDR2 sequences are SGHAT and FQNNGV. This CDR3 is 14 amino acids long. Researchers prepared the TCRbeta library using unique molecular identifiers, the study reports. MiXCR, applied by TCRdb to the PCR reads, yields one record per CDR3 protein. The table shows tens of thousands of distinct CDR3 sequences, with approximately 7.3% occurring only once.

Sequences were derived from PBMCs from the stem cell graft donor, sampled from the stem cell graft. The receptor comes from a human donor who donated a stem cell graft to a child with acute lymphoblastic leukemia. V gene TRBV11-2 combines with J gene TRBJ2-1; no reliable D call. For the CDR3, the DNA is TGTGCCAGCAGCTTAGTCCTACCCTCCCATGAGCAGTTCTTC. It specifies CASSLVLPSHEQFF.